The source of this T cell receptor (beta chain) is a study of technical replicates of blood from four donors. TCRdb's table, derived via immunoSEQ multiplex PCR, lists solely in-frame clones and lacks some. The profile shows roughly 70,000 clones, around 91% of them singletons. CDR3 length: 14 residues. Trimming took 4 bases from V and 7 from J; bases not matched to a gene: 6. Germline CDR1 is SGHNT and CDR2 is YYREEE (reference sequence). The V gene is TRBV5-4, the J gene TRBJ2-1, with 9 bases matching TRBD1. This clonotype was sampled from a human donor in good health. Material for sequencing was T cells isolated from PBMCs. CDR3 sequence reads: CASSLGQGRNEQFF. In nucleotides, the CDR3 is TGTGCCAGCAGCCTAGGACAGGGGAGAAATGAGCAGTTCTTC.